The 9 T cell receptor beta chains below all came from one sample that was sequenced in a study of blood T cell repertoires in COVID-19. The assay was immunoSEQ multiplex PCR, and TCRdb's table has in-frame clones only and misses some. This sample has roughly 200,000 clones; 80% to 85% occur once, and the top ten carry over 9.5%. Material: peripheral blood. All receptors come from a woman aged 80 or over with COVID-19, enrolled during active disease.

The J gene is TRBJ1-2, the V gene TRBV3-1 (or the pseudogene TRBV3-2), with TRBD1 matching 8 bases. V shed 5 bases and J 8 bases; nucleotides not matched to a gene: 10. There are 14 residues in the CDR3. Germline CDR1 LGHDT, CDR2 YNNKEL (reference sequence). In nucleotides, the CDR3 is TGTGCCAGCAGCTCGACCGGGACAGGAGGCGGCTACACCTTC. Translated: CASSSTGTGGGYTF.

The chain combines TRBV11-1 with TRBJ1-6; 10 positions match TRBD1. This CDR3 spans 15 amino acids. CDR1 is SGHAT, CDR2 FQDESV, per germline (reference sequence). V was clipped by 5 bases and J by 8 bases; unmatched bases: 6. This CDR3 reads CASSTRGTGDSPLHF. In DNA form, the CDR3 reads TGTGCCAGCAGCACCAGGGGGACAGGGGATTCACCCCTCCACTTT. The variable domain in full, with the rest retrieved from reference TRBV11-1 and TRBJ1-6, is EAEVAQSPRYKITEKSQAVAFWCDPISGHATLYWYRQILGQGPELLVQFQDESVVDDSQLPKDRFSAERLKGVDSTLKIQPAELGDSAMYLCASSTRGTGDSPLHFGNGTRLTVT.

This clone was seen only once. The chain recombines TRBV21-1 with TRBJ2-4; the tabulated D call, TRBD1, remains unverified against the DNA. TRBV21-1 is marked as a pseudogene. There are 16 residues in the CDR3. CDR3: CASSHGTGVAKNIQYF. CDR3 coding DNA: TGTGCCAGCAGCCACGGGACAGGGGTAGCCAAAAACATTCAGTACTTC.

A single count supports this clone. The chain joins TRBV7-5 to TRBJ2-2; the DNA was not compared with TRBD2, the D call given in the table. TRBV7-5 is labeled a pseudogene. This CDR3 contains 18 residues. CDR3 amino acids: CARSLGDKPGLVPGELFF. The CDR3 DNA follows: TGTGCCAGAAGCTTAGGTGATAAGCCGGGACTAGTACCCGGGGAGCTGTTTTTT.

The chain employs TRBV4-2 and TRBJ1-6; possible D gene TRBD1, 5 bases. The germline V gene has CDR1 LGHNA and CDR2 YNFKEQ. V lost 0 bases to trimming and J lost 4 bases, with 13 bases between them. The length of the CDR3 is 17 residues. CDR3 sequence reads: CASSQEGRADYNSPLHF. The CDR3 DNA follows: TGTGCCAGCAGCCAAGAGGGCAGGGCTGATTATAATTCACCCCTCCACTTT.

V is TRBV27 and J is TRBJ1-1, with D possibly TRBD1 on 5 matching bases. The CDR3 has 19 residues. Trimming pared 0 bases from V and 5 bases from J, leaving 25 bases between. Germline V lookup: CDR1 MNHEY, CDR2 SMNVEV (reference sequence). In nucleotides, the CDR3 is TGTGCCAGCAGTTTATCTGGGGAAACCGCAGGGAAGGGTCGGACTGAAGCTTTCTTT. It translates to CASSLSGETAGKGRTEAFF.

In DNA, the CDR3 is TGTGCCAGCAGCCCCCTTGCACGGAATGAGCAGTTCTTC. Translating gives CASSPLARNEQFF. The rearrangement uses TRBV4-2 and TRBJ2-1, with D hard to call. Germline-derived CDR1 and CDR2 are LGHNA and YNFKEQ. Between the trimmed V and J ends, which lost 4 bases and 7 bases, there was a span of 11 bases. This CDR3 region has 13 residues.

V is TRBV6-5 and J is TRBJ1-1; D may be TRBD1 (5 bases). V was trimmed by 6 bases and J by 5 bases, leaving 13 bases between them. The CDR3 runs 13 residues. Germline V gene data show CDR1 as MNHEY and CDR2 as SVGAGI. CDR3: CASSPHGGTEAFF. CDR3 bases: TGTGCCAGCAGCCCGCACGGGGGAACTGAAGCTTTCTTT.

The chain joins TRBV20-1 to TRBJ2-7, with D tentatively TRBD1 (5 bases). CDR3 length equals 11 residues. The V and J ends lost 8 bases and 3 bases respectively, with 11 bases between them. CDR1 is DFQATT and CDR2 is SNEGSKA in the germline V gene (reference sequence). The CDR3 DNA reads as TGCAGTCAGACAGATTTCTACGAGCAGTACTTC. Translated, it gives CSQTDFYEQYF.